This T cell receptor (beta chain) derives from a study of Graves' ophthalmopathy and Graves' hyperthyroidism. This clonotype was found many times. The V end was cut by 0 bases, the J end by 4 bases, with 12 bases between. CDR1 is SQVTM, CDR2 ANQGSEA, per germline. There are 14 residues in the CDR3. In donors with ophthalmopathy, activity was moderate-to-severe, with CAS ≥3, NOSPECS ≥4 and duration under 3 months. RNA served as the template for amplifying TCR beta CDR3 regions. RT-PCR with HTBI primers came first, then second-round multiplex PCR. TCRdb re-analysed the multiplex PCR reads in MiXCR, keeping a single row per CDR3 protein. The data hold 340,000 or so distinct CDR3 sequences, with around a sixth observed a single time.

The V gene is TRBV29-1, the J gene TRBJ1-1; D gene unclear. The sample taken for sequencing was peripheral blood. This clonotype was obtained from an adult man with Graves' ophthalmopathy. DNA for the CDR3: TGCAGCGTTGAAGAGCGCAGGTCGAGCACTGAAGCTTTCTTT. Protein: CSVEERRSSTEAFF.